These T cell receptor beta chains were read from a single sample in a study of identical twins. TCRdb ran MiXCR on the 5' RACE reads and lists one entry per CDR3 protein. The sample has about 700,000 distinct CDR3 sequences; 8.5% to 9% are singletons. This sample was shared with a second study, whose subject was yellow fever vaccine responses in identical twins.

Sequenced sample: PBMCs. The receptors come from a woman between 18 and 30 years old in good health. Both conserved end residues are part of each CDR3. The D gene is left open where the match is weak. Not all rows give a size; the values are once, few, many and, for expanded clones, a class.

>few|TRBV28|NA|TRBJ2-1
CASSYGRDNEQFF
TGTGCCAGCAGTTACGGTAGGGACAATGAGCAGTTCTTC
>NA|TRBV7-2|NA|TRBJ2-7
CASSTYGQSFYEQYF
TGTGCCAGCAGCACCTATGGGCAGAGCTTCTACGAGCAGTACTTC
>few|TRBV28|NA|TRBJ2-1
CASSLWGTSKSSYNEQFF
TGTGCCAGCAGTTTATGGGGGACTTCAAAGAGCTCCTACAATGAGCAGTTCTTC
>few|TRBV7-9|TRBD2|TRBJ2-7
CASSHSGRGNYEQYF
TGTGCCAGCAGCCATAGCGGGAGAGGGAACTACGAGCAGTACTTC
>NA|TRBV7-2|NA|TRBJ2-1
CASSLVRKTQFF
TGTGCCAGCAGCTTAGTGCGCAAGACACAGTTCTTC
>NA|TRBV12-3/TRBV12-4|NA|TRBJ1-4
CASSSDGDSTEKLFF
TGTGCCAGCAGCTCGGACGGAGATTCTACTGAAAAACTGTTTTTT
>few|TRBV20-1|NA|TRBJ2-5
CSATRQGGSQETQYF
TGCAGTGCTACCCGACAGGGAGGGAGCCAAGAGACCCAGTACTTC
>few|TRBV6-1|TRBD1|TRBJ1-4
CASRRQGNNEKLFF
TGTGCCAGCAGACGACAGGGGAATAATGAAAAACTGTTTTTT
>few|TRBV19|TRBD2|TRBJ2-5
CASSIDHASGQETQYF
TGTGCCAGTAGTATAGATCACGCTAGCGGGCAAGAGACCCAGTACTTC
>NA|TRBV9|NA|TRBJ2-1
CASSTIAFPYNEQFF
TGTGCCAGCAGCACGATAGCGTTCCCCTACAATGAGCAGTTCTTC
>NA|TRBV20-1|NA|TRBJ2-2
CSARGGTNTGELFF
TGCAGTGCTAGGGGCGGTACGAACACCGGGGAGCTGTTTTTT
>few|TRBV28|NA|TRBJ1-6
CASSPVTAYSPLHF
TGTGCCAGCAGCCCCGTGACTGCTTATTCACCCCTCCACTTT
>NA|TRBV20-1|TRBD2|TRBJ2-7
CSASGPSGPYEQYF
TGCAGTGCTAGTGGACCTAGCGGTCCGTACGAGCAGTACTTC
>NA|TRBV15|NA|TRBJ1-1
CATFGGGPFNTEAFF
TGTGCCACCTTCGGTGGGGGACCCTTTAACACTGAAGCTTTCTTT
>many|TRBV12-3/TRBV12-4|NA|TRBJ1-5
CASREDSSNQPQHF
TGTGCCAGCAGGGAGGACAGTAGCAATCAGCCCCAGCATTTT
>few|TRBV19|NA|TRBJ2-2
CASSINSKSTGELFF
TGTGCCAGTAGTATCAATTCGAAAAGCACCGGGGAGCTGTTTTTT
>NA|TRBV28|NA|TRBJ2-7
CASSLGYRYEQYF
TGTGCCAGCAGTCTGGGTTACCGCTACGAGCAGTACTTC
>NA|TRBV5-6|TRBD1|TRBJ2-3
CASSLGGQYTDTQYF
TGTGCCAGCAGCTTGGGGGGACAGTACACAGATACGCAGTATTTT
>few|TRBV5-6|TRBD2|TRBJ2-1
CASSLFSAGAYNEQFF
TGTGCCAGCAGCTTGTTTTCCGCGGGAGCTTACAATGAGCAGTTCTTC
>few|TRBV9|NA|TRBJ2-2
CASSVADRTGELFF
TGTGCCAGCAGCGTAGCTGACAGAACCGGGGAGCTGTTTTTT
>NA|TRBV2|NA|TRBJ2-3
CASSLGQEGPYF
TGTGCCAGCAGTCTAGGCCAGGAGGGGCCGTATTTT
>NA|TRBV12-3/TRBV12-4|NA|TRBJ2-5
CASSSTVQETQYF
TGTGCCAGCAGCTCGACAGTCCAAGAGACCCAGTACTTC
>few|TRBV20-1|NA|TRBJ1-5
CSARERGDNQPQHF
TGCAGTGCTAGAGAAAGGGGAGACAATCAGCCCCAGCATTTT
>NA|TRBV2|NA|TRBJ2-4
CASSEGRLAKNIQYF
TGTGCCAGCAGTGAGGGACGGTTAGCCAAAAACATTCAGTACTTC
>many|TRBV6-7|NA|TRBJ1-1
CATPISKAGSNTEAFF
TGTGCCACCCCGATCTCGAAGGCGGGGTCGAACACTGAAGCTTTCTTT
>NA|TRBV7-2|TRBD1|TRBJ2-1
CASSQQGVVNEQFF
TGTGCCAGCAGCCAACAGGGGGTCGTCAATGAGCAGTTCTTC
>few|TRBV29-1|TRBD1|TRBJ2-7
CSVATPGQGGYEQYF
TGCAGCGTTGCTACACCGGGACAGGGGGGTTACGAGCAGTACTTC
>few|TRBV11-2|NA|TRBJ2-5
CASSLGLWTDQETQYF
TGTGCCAGCAGCTTAGGGCTGTGGACAGACCAAGAGACCCAGTACTTC
>few|TRBV11-1|NA|TRBJ2-4
CASRLDGLAKNIQYF
TGTGCCAGCAGACTAGACGGTTTAGCCAAAAACATTCAGTACTTC
>many|TRBV7-2|TRBD2|TRBJ2-5
CASSLGSGGPQETQYF
TGTGCCAGCAGCTTAGGTAGCGGGGGGCCTCAAGAGACCCAGTACTTC
>many|TRBV4-2|TRBD2|TRBJ2-1
CASSQVFSGGKGVIVDEQFF
TGTGCCAGCAGCCAAGTTTTTAGCGGGGGGAAGGGTGTAATCGTAGATGAGCAGTTCTTC
>few|TRBV4-1|TRBD2|TRBJ2-2
CASSQVTSGIDTGELFF
TGCGCCAGCAGCCAAGTGACTAGCGGGATCGACACCGGGGAGCTGTTTTTT
>NA|TRBV4-3|NA|TRBJ2-2
CASSQDRLNGELFF
TGCGCCAGCAGCCAAGATCGACTAAACGGGGAGCTGTTTTTT
>few|TRBV29-1|TRBD1|TRBJ2-2
CSATTGVTGELFF
TGCAGCGCTACGACAGGGGTCACCGGGGAGCTGTTTTTT
>few|TRBV20-1|TRBD1|TRBJ2-3
CSAPGQRTDTQYF
TGCAGTGCGCCGGGACAGCGCACAGATACGCAGTATTTT
>many|TRBV27|TRBD1|TRBJ2-5
CASSHRTGGKQETQYF
TGTGCCAGCAGTCACCGGACAGGGGGGAAGCAAGAGACCCAGTACTTC
>NA|TRBV3-1|TRBD2|TRBJ2-3
CASSQVSGGPLDTQYF
TGTGCCAGCAGCCAAGTTAGCGGGGGGCCATTAGATACGCAGTATTTT
>NA|TRBV11-2|NA|TRBJ2-7
CASSLGGGWQGEQYF
TGTGCCAGCAGCTTAGGGGGTGGCTGGCAAGGCGAGCAGTACTTC
>few|TRBV5-6|NA|TRBJ2-1
CASSSPGHYEQFF
TGTGCCAGCAGCTCCCCAGGGCACTATGAGCAGTTCTTC
>many|TRBV14|TRBD1|TRBJ2-7
CASSQTGVEQYF
TGTGCCAGCAGCCAAACAGGGGTTGAGCAGTACTTC
>NA|TRBV7-8|NA|TRBJ2-6
CASSLGARTSGANVLTF
TGTGCCAGCAGCTTAGGGGCCAGAACCTCTGGGGCCAACGTCCTGACTTTC
>NA|TRBV5-1|NA|TRBJ2-2
CASSGGSVTGELFF
TGCGCCAGCAGCGGGGGGAGTGTAACCGGGGAGCTGTTTTTT
>NA|TRBV4-1|TRBD2|TRBJ2-2
CASSLGLAGDFGGELFF
TGCGCCAGCAGCCTTGGACTAGCGGGAGATTTCGGCGGGGAGCTGTTTTTT
>few|TRBV6-1|NA|TRBJ2-3
CASSRRSSTDTQYF
TGTGCCAGCAGCCGTCGGTCGAGCACAGATACGCAGTATTTT
>many|TRBV7-3|TRBD1|TRBJ2-1
CASSFRQGAYNEQFF
TGTGCCAGCAGCTTCCGACAGGGGGCCTACAATGAGCAGTTCTTC
>NA|TRBV24-1|NA|TRBJ2-5
CATSDLTSPETQYF
TGTGCCACCAGTGATTTGACCTCTCCAGAGACCCAGTACTTC
>many|TRBV2|NA|TRBJ2-1
CASRPEAFYNEQFF
TGTGCCAGCAGACCAGAGGCCTTCTACAATGAGCAGTTCTTC
>many|TRBV12-3/TRBV12-4|NA|TRBJ2-1
CASSFHPSEEQFF
TGTGCCAGCAGTTTCCATCCCTCGGAGGAGCAGTTCTTC
>NA|TRBV7-2|TRBD2|TRBJ2-5
CASSLVLQGGQETQYF
TGTGCCAGCAGCTTAGTCCTCCAGGGAGGGCAAGAGACCCAGTACTTC